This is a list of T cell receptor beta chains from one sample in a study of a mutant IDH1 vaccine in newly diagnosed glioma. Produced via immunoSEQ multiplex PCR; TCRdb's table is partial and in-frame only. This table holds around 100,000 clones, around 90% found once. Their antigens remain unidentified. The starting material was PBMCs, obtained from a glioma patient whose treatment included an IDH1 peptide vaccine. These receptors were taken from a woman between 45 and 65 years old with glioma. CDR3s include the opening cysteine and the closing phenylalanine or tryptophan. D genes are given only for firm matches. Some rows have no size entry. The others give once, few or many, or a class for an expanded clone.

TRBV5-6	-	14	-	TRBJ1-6	TGTGCCAGCAGCTTGGTCAACTATAATTCACCCCTCCACTTT	CASSLVNYNSPLHF
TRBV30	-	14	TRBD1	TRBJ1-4	TGTGCCTGGACCGAAGGGACAGCAAATGAAAAACTGTTTTTT	CAWTEGTANEKLFF
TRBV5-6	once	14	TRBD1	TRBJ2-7	TGTGCCAGCAGCCCGGACAGGGCCCCCTACGAGCAGTACTTC	CASSPDRAPYEQYF
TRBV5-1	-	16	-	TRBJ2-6	TGCGCCAGCAGCTTGACAGGGACCTCTGGGGCCAACGTCCTGACTTTC	CASSLTGTSGANVLTF
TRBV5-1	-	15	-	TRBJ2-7	TGCGCCAGCAGCTTGGCCTGGGGGTCCACCTACGAGCAGTACTTC	CASSLAWGSTYEQYF
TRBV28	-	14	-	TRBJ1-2	TGTGCCAGCACCGCGGTGGGCCAAAGGGGCGGCTACACCTTC	CASTAVGQRGGYTF
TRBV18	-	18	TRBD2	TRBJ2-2	TGTGCCAGCTCACCACGGGGGACTACACGGTCGGAGACCGGGGAGCTGTTTTTT	CASSPRGTTRSETGELFF
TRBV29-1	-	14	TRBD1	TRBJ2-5	TGCAGCGCTAGGACAGGGGAAGGAAGGGAGACCCAGTACTTC	CSARTGEGRETQYF
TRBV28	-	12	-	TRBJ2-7	TGTGCCAGACCCCGTAGGGGCTACGAGCAGTACTTC	CARPRRGYEQYF
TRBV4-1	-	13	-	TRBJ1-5	TGCGCCAGCAGCCGAGTAGGGGATCAGCCCCAGCATTTT	CASSRVGDQPQHF
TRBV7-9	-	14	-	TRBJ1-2	TGTGCCAGCAGCTTCCCAGGGGCTAACTATGGCTACACCTTC	CASSFPGANYGYTF
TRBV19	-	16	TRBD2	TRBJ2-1	TGTGCCAGTAGTCTATGGGGGGGTAACCACTACAATGAGCAGTTCTTC	CASSLWGGNHYNEQFF
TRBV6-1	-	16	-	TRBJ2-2	TGTGCCAGCAGTGAATGGACAATTAGTAGGTCCGGGGAGCTGTTTTTT	CASSEWTISRSGELFF
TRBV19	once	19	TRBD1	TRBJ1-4	TGTGCCAGTAGTACCTCAACAGGGGGCGCGGGGAAAACTAATGAAAAACTGTTTTTT	CASSTSTGGAGKTNEKLFF
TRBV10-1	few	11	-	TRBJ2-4	TGCGCCAGTGGGATAGGGAACATTCAGTACTTC	CASGIGNIQYF
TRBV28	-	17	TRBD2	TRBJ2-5	TGTGCCAGCAGCCCCGGACTAGCGGGAGGGCAGGGAGAGACCCAGTACTTC	CASSPGLAGGQGETQYF
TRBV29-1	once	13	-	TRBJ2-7	TGCAGCGTTTTTGGCGGGCTCACCTACGAGCAGTACTTC	CSVFGGLTYEQYF
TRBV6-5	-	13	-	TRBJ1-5	TGTGCCAGCAGTTACACGCCTCATCAGCCCCAGCATTTT	CASSYTPHQPQHF
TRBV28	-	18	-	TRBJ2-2	TGTGCCAGCAGTTTATTCCCCAGTAGGGGGGATAACACCGGGGAGCTGTTTTTT	CASSLFPSRGDNTGELFF
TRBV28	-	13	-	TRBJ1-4	TGTGCCACCGAAGGGACATACTCTGAAAAACTGTTTTTT	CATEGTYSEKLFF
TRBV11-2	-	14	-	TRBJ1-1	TGTGCCAGCAGCTTAAACAGGGAGTTCGGTGAAGCTTTCTTT	CASSLNREFGEAFF
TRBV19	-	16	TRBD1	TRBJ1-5	TGTGCCAGTAGTATAGAAGGGACAGGGAGCAATCAGCCCCAGCATTTT	CASSIEGTGSNQPQHF
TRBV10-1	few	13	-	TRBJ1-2	TGCGCCAGCAGTGGACAGGATGGATATGGCTACACCTTC	CASSGQDGYGYTF
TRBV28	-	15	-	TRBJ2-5	TGTGCCAGCACCAAAGGGTCAACCGTGTCAGAGACCCAGTACTTC	CASTKGSTVSETQYF
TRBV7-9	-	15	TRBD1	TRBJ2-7	TGTGCCAGCAGCCCGCCCGGGACAGAGTTCTACGAGCAGTACTTC	CASSPPGTEFYEQYF
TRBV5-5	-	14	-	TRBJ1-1	TGTGCCAGCAGCTTGAGGGGTATGAACACTGAAGCTTTCTTT	CASSLRGMNTEAFF
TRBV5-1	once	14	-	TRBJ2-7	TGCGCCAGCAGCTTGTCGGGGAATACCTACGAGCAGTACTTC	CASSLSGNTYEQYF
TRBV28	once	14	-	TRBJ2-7	TGTGCCAGCAGTTACGGGAAGAGCTCCTACGAGCAGTACTTC	CASSYGKSSYEQYF
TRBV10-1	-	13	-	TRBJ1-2	TGCGCCAGCAGTGAAAACAGGGATTATGGCTACACCTTC	CASSENRDYGYTF
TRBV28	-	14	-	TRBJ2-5	TGTGCCAGCAGTTTCCGGGGGCGTCAGGAGACCCAGTACTTC	CASSFRGRQETQYF
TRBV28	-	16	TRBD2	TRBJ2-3	TGTGCCAGCAGTTTTGTAGCGGGAGGAGGCACAGATACGCAGTATTTT	CASSFVAGGGTDTQYF
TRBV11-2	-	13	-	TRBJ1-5	TGTGCCAGCAGCTTAGATAGGGGCCAGCCCCAGCATTTT	CASSLDRGQPQHF
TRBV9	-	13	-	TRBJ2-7	TGTGCCAGCAGCGTAGGGGGTCGAGACGAGCAGTACTTC	CASSVGGRDEQYF
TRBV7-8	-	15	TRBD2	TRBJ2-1	TGTGCCAGCAGCTTATCACTAGCGGGAGTTGATGAGCAGTTCTTC	CASSLSLAGVDEQFF
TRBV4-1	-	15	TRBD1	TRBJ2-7	TGCGCCAGCAGCCAAGCCAGGGGGCGAAGCTACGAGCAGTACTTC	CASSQARGRSYEQYF
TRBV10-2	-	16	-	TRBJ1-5	TGCGCCAGCAGCACCGGCGGCGGGGTGAGCAATCAGCCCCAGCATTTT	CASSTGGGVSNQPQHF
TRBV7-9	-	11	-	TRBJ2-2	TGTGCCAGCTCCGCCGGCGGGGAGCTGTTTTTT	CASSAGGELFF
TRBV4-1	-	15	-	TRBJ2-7	TGCGCCAGCAGCCAAGAGAGTAACTGGCTGAGAGAGCAGTACTTC	CASSQESNWLREQYF
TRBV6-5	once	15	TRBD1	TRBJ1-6	TGTGCCAGCAGTTGGGGTGGACAGGGAGGATCACCCCTCCACTTT	CASSWGGQGGSPLHF
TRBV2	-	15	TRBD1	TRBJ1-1	TGTGCCACCCCGGACAGGGGTTACATGAACACTGAAGCTTTCTTT	CATPDRGYMNTEAFF
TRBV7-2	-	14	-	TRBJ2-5	TGTGCCAGCAGGGGCGGGACAAGGCCCCAGGCCCAGTACTTC	CASRGGTRPQAQYF
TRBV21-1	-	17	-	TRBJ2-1	TGTGCCAGCAGCAAAAGCGCGGGGCGGGAGTGTGCCAATGAGCAGTTCTTC	CASSKSAGRECANEQFF
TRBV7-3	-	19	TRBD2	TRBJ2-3	TGTGCCAGCAGCCCGGGGGGGCGGCCTAGCGGGAGTCCTACAGATACGCAGTATTTT	CASSPGGRPSGSPTDTQYF
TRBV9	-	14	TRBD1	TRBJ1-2	TGTGCCAGCAGTGGACAGGGGGCGAACTATGGCTACACCTTC	CASSGQGANYGYTF
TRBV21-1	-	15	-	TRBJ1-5	TGTGCCAGCAGCAAAGCTGACAATTCCAATCAGCCCCAGCATTTT	CASSKADNSNQPQHF
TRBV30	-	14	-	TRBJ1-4	TGTGCCTGGAGTGGCCGGGACAATACGGAAAAACTGTTTTTT	CAWSGRDNTEKLFF
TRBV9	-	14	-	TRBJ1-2	TGTGCCAGCAGCTCCCCGGGGGAGAGGTATGGCTACACCTTC	CASSSPGERYGYTF
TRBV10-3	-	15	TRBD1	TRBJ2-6	TGTGCCATCAGCCTAAGGGGGCCAGGGGCCAACGTCCTGACTTTC	CAISLRGPGANVLTF
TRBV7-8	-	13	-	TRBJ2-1	TGTGCCAGCAGCCGGAGGTCCGTGGATGAGCAGTTCTTC	CASSRRSVDEQFF
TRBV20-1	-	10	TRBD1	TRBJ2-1	TGCAGTGCTAGCGGGACAGTAGAGTTCTTC	CSASGTVEFF
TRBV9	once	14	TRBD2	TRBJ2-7	TGTGCCAGCAGCGTTAGCGGGAGTGGTTACGAGCAGTACTTC	CASSVSGSGYEQYF
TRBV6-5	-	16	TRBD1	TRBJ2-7	TGTGCCAGCAGTTACTCGACGGGACAGGGGACCTACGAGCAGTACTTC	CASSYSTGQGTYEQYF
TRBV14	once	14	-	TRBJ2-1	TGTGCCAGCAGCCAAGATCGAGGGTGGAATGAGCAGTTCTTC	CASSQDRGWNEQFF
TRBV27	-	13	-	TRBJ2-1	TGTGCCAGCAGTCCCAACCCTTACAATGAGCAGTTCTTC	CASSPNPYNEQFF
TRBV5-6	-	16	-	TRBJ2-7	TGTGCCAGCAGCCCCGTCCCCGTGGGGGGCGCCTACGAGCAGTACTTC	CASSPVPVGGAYEQYF
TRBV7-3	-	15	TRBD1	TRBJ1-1	TGTGCCAGCAGCTTACAGGGGGACCCGAACACTGAAGCTTTCTTT	CASSLQGDPNTEAFF